The next 28 T cell receptor beta chains were all read from a single sample in a study of glioma-infiltrating T cells. Using RNA template, CDR3s of TCR alpha and beta were amplified with iRepertoire arm-PCR. Each CDR3 protein gets one entry after TCRdb re-called the multiplex PCR reads with MiXCR. The data show about 180,000 distinct CDR3 sequences, roughly two fifths seen once. Sequencing was done on a sample of glioma tissue, nonneoplastic brain tissue, or PBMCs (not recorded which). The origin of the receptors is a human donor with low-grade glioma or glioblastoma, undergoing nonglioma brain surgery, or in good health (not recorded which).

V is TRBV20-1 and J is TRBJ2-7; D call uncertain. The V gene lost 5 bases and the J gene lost 0 bases, with 8 bases spanning the gap. This CDR3 contains 12 residues. From germline, CDR1 is DFQATT and CDR2 SNEGSKA (reference sequence). The CDR3 loop reads CSAGRASYEQYF. In DNA, the CDR3 is TGCAGTGCTGGCCGGGCCTCCTACGAGCAGTACTTC.

The genes are TRBV18 and TRBJ2-5; 7 nucleotides line up with TRBD1. The CDR3 contains 15 residues. V dropped 3 bases and J dropped 5; count of bases not matched to a gene: 9. The germline gives CDR1 KGHSH, CDR2 LQKENI. DNA for the CDR3: TGTGCCAGCTCACCTCCGGGACAGATAAGTGAGACCCAGTACTTC. It codes for CASSPPGQISETQYF.

In this sample, this clonotype turned up a few times. The chain couples TRBV2 to TRBJ2-5; no firm D call. V lost 4 bases, J lost 2 bases, and 11 bases lay in between. The V gene's germline CDR1 is SNHLY and CDR2 FYNNEI. The CDR3 consists of 14 residues. The CDR3 loop reads CASSGATSQETQYF. The CDR3, as DNA: TGTGCCAGCAGTGGGGCGACATCGCAAGAGACCCAGTACTTC.

Comments on this clonotype: Possible read error: a much larger clone is one base away. The J gene is TRBJ2-7, the V gene TRBV28; D is perhaps TRBD1 or TRBD2 (5 bases each). The ends were cut back, 1 base at V and 4 bases at J, with 14 bases in the middle. The germline CDR1 and CDR2 sequences are MDHEN and SYDVKM. The CDR3 is made up of 15 amino acids. For the CDR3, the DNA is TGTGCCAGCAGTTTATCGGGGCCAGTCTTTTACGAGCAGTACTTC. Amino acid sequence: CASSLSGPVFYEQYF.

Regarding this clonotype: The CDR3 does not close with the conserved phenylalanine or tryptophan, likely indicating a read error. The J gene is TRBJ1-5, the V gene TRBV19, with unresolved D. This CDR3 is 11 amino acids long. Germline lookup yields CDR1 LNHDA and CDR2 SQIVND (reference sequence). Trimming cost V 5 bases and J 9 bases, with 8 bases left between them. CDR3 loop: CASSSGGPQHL. CDR3 nucleotides: TGTGCCAGTAGTTCAGGCGGGCCCCAGCATTTA.

This clonotype was detected a few times. A much larger clone sits a single nucleotide away, making a read error possible. The V gene is TRBV20-1, the J gene TRBJ2-1, with TRBD2 matching over 13 bases. V shed 8 bases, J shed 6 bases, and the junction held 4 bases outside the gene matches. The germline CDR1 and CDR2 sequences are DFQATT and SNEGSKA (reference sequence). This CDR3 is 13 amino acids long. The CDR3 DNA is TGCAGTCTGGGACTAGCGGGATGCAATGAGCAGTTCTTC. The encoded protein is CSLGLAGCNEQFF.

This clonotype was seen ten or more times. CDR3 residues: CSARVDSSFAAFF. As DNA, the CDR3 is TGCAGTGCTAGAGTCGACAGTTCCTTTGCGGCTTTCTTT. The V gene is TRBV20-1, the J gene TRBJ1-1; TRBD1 is a possible D gene (5 bases). CDR1 is DFQATT and CDR2 is SNEGSKA in the germline V gene (reference sequence). The V end lost 1 base, the J end lost 11 bases, and 17 bases lay between the germline ends. The CDR3 runs to 13 residues.

This clonotype was seen a few times. One base away lies a much larger clone, so this may be a sequencing read error. This chain connects TRBV3-1 to TRBJ2-3, with D possibly matching TRBD1 (6 bases). In germline, CDR1 is LGHDT, CDR2 YNNKEL (reference sequence). V lost 3 bases to trimming and J lost 8 bases, with 21 bases between them. The CDR3 has 16 amino acids. This CDR3 is CASSQFAVQGRGTQYF. The CDR3 DNA sequence: TGTGCCAGCAGCCAGTTCGCGGTACAGGGCCGGGGTACGCAGTATTTT.

The genes are TRBV19 and TRBJ1-4; 10 bases match TRBD1. The CDR3 spans 15 residues. With 5 bases clipped from V and 7 bases from J, the junction kept 7 bases outside the gene matches. The germline V gene encodes CDR1 LNHDA and CDR2 SQIVND (reference sequence). The CDR3 DNA reads as TGTGCCAGTAGTCTACCGGGACAGGGGCTTGAAAAACTGTTTTTT. Protein: CASSLPGQGLEKLFF.

With regard to this clonotype: Possible read error: a much larger clone is one base away. The chain is built from TRBV7-9 and TRBJ2-1; D not certain. This CDR3 has 12 residues. The germline gives CDR1 SEHNR, CDR2 FQNEAQ (reference sequence). This chain's CDR3 is CDSSLAYNEQFF. The CDR3 DNA sequence: TGTGACAGCAGCTTAGCCTACAATGAGCAGTTCTTC.

On this clonotype: This could be a read error, since a much larger clone is one nucleotide away. The J gene is TRBJ2-7, the V gene TRBV20-1; no reliable D call. Deletions cut 1 base from V and 5 bases from J, with 12 bases between. The CDR3 contains 13 residues. Germline CDR1 DFQATT, CDR2 SNEGSKA (reference sequence). The CDR3 here is CSARGPWSHEQYF. DNA for the CDR3: TGCAGTGCTAGAGGGCCTTGGTCCCACGAGCAGTACTTC.

This clonotype appeared a single time. One end of the junction does not line up with germline, which may come from a read error. The chain is built from TRBV2 and TRBJ2-7; 7 positions match TRBD1. The germline CDR1 and CDR2 sequences are SNHLY and FYNNEI. The CDR3 extends over 14 amino acids. The CDR3 coding sequence is TGTGCCAGCAGTGTAAATACAGGGGCCTACGATCAGTACTTC. Its protein product is CASSVNTGAYDQYF. The whole variable domain, remainder taken from reference TRBV2 and TRBJ2-7, is EPEVTQTPSHQVTQMGQEVILRCVPISNHLYFYWYRQILGQKVEFLVSFYNNEISEKSEIFDDQFSVERPDGSNFTLKIRSTKLEDSAMYFCASSVNTGAYDQYFGPGTRLTVT.

This chain links TRBV6-5 with TRBJ2-3; D tentatively reads TRBD1 or TRBD2 (6 bases each). CDR3 length: 14 amino acids. Germline V gives CDR1 MNHEY, CDR2 SVGAGI. Deletions cut 9 bases from V and 6 bases from J, with 19 bases between. CDR3 bases: TGTGCCAGAAGTGAGGGGGGAGCACGGGATACGCAGTATTTT. As protein: CARSEGGARDTQYF.

This clonotype showed up many times. The genes are TRBV6-1 and TRBJ2-1; 10 bases agree with TRBD2. The V gene end was trimmed by 6 bases and the J gene end by 8 bases; junction bases not matched to a gene: 7. This CDR3 contains 14 residues. The germline CDR1 and CDR2 sequences are MNHNS and SASEGT. In DNA, the CDR3 is TGTGCCAGCAGACTAGCGGGATATTTCGATGAGCAGTTCTTC. Amino acid sequence: CASRLAGYFDEQFF.

Worth noting for this clonotype: This likely comes from a read error, as the CDR3 has no conserved phenylalanine or tryptophan at its end. The V gene is TRBV3-1, the J gene TRBJ1-1, with 7 bases matching TRBD1. The CDR3 extends over 15 amino acids. From germline, CDR1 is LGHDT and CDR2 YNNKEL (reference sequence). Trimming took 2 bases from V and 2 from J; bases not matched to a gene: 5. The CDR3 reads CASSQWGQSNTEAFL. In DNA form, the CDR3 reads TGTGCCAGCAGCCAATGGGGACAGAGCAACACTGAAGCTTTCTTA.

Comment on this clonotype: A clone one base away is much larger, so this may be a read error. The chain is built from TRBV27 and TRBJ2-1; perhaps TRBD2 as D (5 bases). V lost 5 bases and J 3 bases, leaving 14 bases between the germline ends. CDR3 length equals 15 residues. Per germline, CDR1 MNHEY and CDR2 SMNVEV (reference sequence). The CDR3 region has the DNA TGTGCCAGCAGTGAGAGAGCGGCATACTACAATGAGCAGTTCTTC. This codes for CASSERAAYYNEQFF.

V and J are TRBV18 and TRBJ1-1, with D hard to call. The germline CDR1 and CDR2 sequences are KGHSH and LQKENI. The CDR3 runs to 13 residues. The V and J ends lost 3 bases and 1 base respectively, with 6 bases between them. The CDR3 spells CASSPRQNTEAFF. CDR3 bases: TGTGCCAGCTCACCCCGACAGAACACTGAAGCTTTCTTT.

The rearrangement uses TRBV7-2 and TRBJ1-5; 8 nucleotides agree with TRBD1. V was pared by 5 bases and J by 10 bases, with 10 bases of the junction left unmatched. CDR1 SGHTA and CDR2 FQGNSA come from the germline V gene. CDR3 size: 14 residues. The CDR3 DNA reads as TGTGCCAGCAGCCTGGGGGACAGGCGATATCCCCAGCATTTT. The encoded protein is CASSLGDRRYPQHF.

This clonotype was observed many times. The rearrangement links TRBV6-1 to TRBJ1-1, with 8 positions matching TRBD1. Unmatched junction bases numbered 6, after V lost 8 bases and J lost 4 bases. CDR3 length equals 13 residues. Germline assignment: CDR1 MNHNS and CDR2 SASEGT. The CDR3: CASDRGEGTEAFF. CDR3 DNA sequence: TGTGCCAGCGACAGGGGAGAAGGCACTGAAGCTTTCTTT.

This clonotype has a count of ten or more. The rearrangement uses TRBV20-1 and TRBJ2-3, with TRBD2 identical over 13 bases. The V segment lost 6 bases and the J segment 7 bases; nucleotides outside the gene matches: 10. This CDR3 region has 15 residues. CDR1 and CDR2 from the germline V gene are DFQATT and SNEGSKA (reference sequence). This CDR3 reads CSADRTSGSHNTQYF. Written as DNA, the CDR3 is TGCAGTGCAGATCGGACTAGCGGGAGCCATAATACGCAGTATTTT.

The chain is built from TRBV20-1 and TRBJ2-7; TRBD2 might be the D (6 bases). Germline assignment: CDR1 DFQATT and CDR2 SNEGSKA (reference sequence). V dropped 2 bases and J dropped 0 bases, with 14 bases sitting between them. CDR3 length: 15 amino acids. The CDR3, as DNA: TGCAGTGCTAGACCCCCCGGAGGGGCCTCCTACGAGCAGTACTTC. Protein sequence: CSARPPGGASYEQYF.

With respect to this clonotype: This may arise from a read error, as a much more abundant clone is one base away. The CDR3 bases are TGCGGTGCTAGAGAGTCAGGGGACGAGCAGTACTTC. Its protein product is CGARESGDEQYF. The chain has TRBV20-1 and TRBJ2-7; maybe TRBD1 (6 bases). The CDR3 totals 12 residues. CDR1 and CDR2 from the germline V gene are DFQATT and SNEGSKA (reference sequence).

With respect to this clonotype: Compared with germline, one end of the junction differs, possibly owing to a read error. The CDR3 is CAISLGGVSTYEQYF. As DNA, the CDR3 is TGTGCCATCAGTTTAGGAGGGGTCAGCACCTACGAGCAGTACTTC. This chain connects TRBV28 to TRBJ2-7; D perhaps matches TRBD2 (6 bases). CDR1 and CDR2 from the germline V gene are MDHEN and SYDVKM. The CDR3 is made up of 15 amino acids.

This clonotype has a count of ten or more. The chain uses TRBV20-1 and TRBJ1-2, with D possibly TRBD1 on 5 matching bases. The germline V and J ends were trimmed by 0 bases and 2 bases, with 10 bases remaining between them. The CDR3 covers 14 residues. CDR1 is DFQATT, CDR2 SNEGSKA, per germline (reference sequence). The DNA for the CDR3 is TGCAGTGCTAGAGATTTCCGGGACAACTATGGCTACACCTTC. It specifies CSARDFRDNYGYTF.

This chain links TRBV7-7 with TRBJ2-5; tentative D call: TRBD1 (6 bases). Trimming removed 1 base from V and 2 bases from J, with 17 bases in between. Looked up from germline, CDR1 is SSHAT and CDR2 is FNYEAQ (reference sequence). CDR3 length equals 17 residues. In DNA, the CDR3 is TGTGCCAGCAGCTTAGTACCTGGGCTAAGGGGGCAAGAGACCCAGTACTTC. Protein: CASSLVPGLRGQETQYF.

Ten or more counts support this clonotype. V is TRBV6-1 and J is TRBJ1-1; D possibly corresponds to TRBD1 (6 bases). This CDR3 region has 14 residues. Between the trimmed V and J ends, which lost 4 bases and 4 bases, there was a span of 13 bases. Germline CDR1 reads MNHNS; CDR2 reads SASEGT. The CDR3 DNA sequence: TGTGCCAGCAGTGCAACTCAGGGGACCACTGAAGCTTTCTTT. Its translation is CASSATQGTTEAFF.

The gene calls are TRBV5-1 and TRBJ2-1; D is perhaps TRBD2 (5 bases). The V gene's germline CDR1 is SGHRS and CDR2 YFSETQ. This CDR3 is built from 15 residues. V shed 3 bases and J shed 3 bases, with 13 bases lying between them. DNA of the CDR3: TGCGCCAGCAGCTGGGCCCAAGGGAGCTACAATGAGCAGTTCTTC. Translating gives CASSWAQGSYNEQFF.

The rearrangement uses TRBV6-1 and TRBJ2-7, with D perhaps matching TRBD1 (5 bases). CDR1 is MNHNS, CDR2 SASEGT, per germline. V was pared by 9 bases and J by 4 bases, with 7 bases between. The CDR3 contains 10 residues. For the CDR3, the DNA is TGTGCCAGAGGGGAATACGAGCAGTACTTC. Amino acid sequence: CARGEYEQYF.